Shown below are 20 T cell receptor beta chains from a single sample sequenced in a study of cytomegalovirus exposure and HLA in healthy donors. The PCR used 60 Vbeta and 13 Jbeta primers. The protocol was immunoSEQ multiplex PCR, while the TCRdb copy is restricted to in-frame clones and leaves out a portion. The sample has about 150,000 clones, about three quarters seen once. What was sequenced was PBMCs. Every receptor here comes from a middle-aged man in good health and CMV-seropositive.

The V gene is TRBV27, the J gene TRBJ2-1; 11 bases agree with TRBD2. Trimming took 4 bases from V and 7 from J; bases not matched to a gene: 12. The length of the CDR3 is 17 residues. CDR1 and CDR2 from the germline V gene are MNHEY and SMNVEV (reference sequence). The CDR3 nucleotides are TGTGCCAGCAGTTCCCAAAGGTTAGCGGGAGGGGGTAATGAGCAGTTCTTC. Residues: CASSSQRLAGGGNEQFF.

CDR3 bases: TGTGCCAGCAGTCAAGTAGGGGGTTCTGGAAACACCATATATTTT. Residues: CASSQVGGSGNTIYF. This rearrangement joins TRBV7-2 to TRBJ1-3; tentative D call: TRBD1 (6 bases). With 6 bases removed from V and 1 base from J, the gap between germline ends came to 13 bases. The CDR3 runs 15 residues. From germline, CDR1 is SGHTA and CDR2 FQGNSA.

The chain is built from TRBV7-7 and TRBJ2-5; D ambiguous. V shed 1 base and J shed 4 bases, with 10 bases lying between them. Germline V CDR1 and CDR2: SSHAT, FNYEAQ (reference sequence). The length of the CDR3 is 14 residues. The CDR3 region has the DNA TGTGCCAGCAGCTTAGGAGGCCACGGAGAGACCCAGTACTTC. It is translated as CASSLGGHGETQYF.

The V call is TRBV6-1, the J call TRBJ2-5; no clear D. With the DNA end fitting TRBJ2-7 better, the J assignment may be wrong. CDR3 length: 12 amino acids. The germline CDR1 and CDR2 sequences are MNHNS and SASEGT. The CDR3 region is CASTQTRNEQYF. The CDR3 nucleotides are TGTGCCAGCACCCAGACACGGAACGAGCAGTACTTC.

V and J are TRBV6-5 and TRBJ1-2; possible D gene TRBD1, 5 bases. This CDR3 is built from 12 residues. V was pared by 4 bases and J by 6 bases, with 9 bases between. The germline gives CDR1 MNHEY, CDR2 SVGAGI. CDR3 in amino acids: CASSSPTDGYTF. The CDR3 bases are TGTGCCAGCAGTTCCCCGACAGATGGCTACACCTTC.

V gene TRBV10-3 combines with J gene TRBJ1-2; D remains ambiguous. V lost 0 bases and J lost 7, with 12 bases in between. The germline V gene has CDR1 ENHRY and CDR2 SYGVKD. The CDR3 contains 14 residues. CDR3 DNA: TGTGCCATCAGTGAGTCCCGTCGAGGGTCTGGCTACACCTTC. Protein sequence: CAISESRRGSGYTF.

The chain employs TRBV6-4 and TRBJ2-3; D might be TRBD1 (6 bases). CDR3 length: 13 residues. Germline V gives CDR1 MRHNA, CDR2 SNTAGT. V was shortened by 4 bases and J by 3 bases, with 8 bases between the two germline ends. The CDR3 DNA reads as TGTGCCAGCAGTGCAGGGACAACAGATACGCAGTATTTT. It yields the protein CASSAGTTDTQYF.

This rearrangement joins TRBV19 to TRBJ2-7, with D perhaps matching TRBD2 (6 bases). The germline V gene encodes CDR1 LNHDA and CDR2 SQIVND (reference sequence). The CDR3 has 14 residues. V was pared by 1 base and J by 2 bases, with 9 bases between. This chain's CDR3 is CASSIGLEAYEQYF. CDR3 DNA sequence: TGTGCCAGTAGTATAGGACTAGAGGCCTACGAGCAGTACTTC.

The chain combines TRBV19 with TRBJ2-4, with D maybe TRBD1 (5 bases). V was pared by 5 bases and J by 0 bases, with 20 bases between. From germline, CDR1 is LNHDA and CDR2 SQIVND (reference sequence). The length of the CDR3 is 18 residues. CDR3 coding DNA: TGTGCCAGTAGTCCTCCAGGGCAGACCGATATAGCCAAAAACATTCAGTACTTC. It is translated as CASSPPGQTDIAKNIQYF.

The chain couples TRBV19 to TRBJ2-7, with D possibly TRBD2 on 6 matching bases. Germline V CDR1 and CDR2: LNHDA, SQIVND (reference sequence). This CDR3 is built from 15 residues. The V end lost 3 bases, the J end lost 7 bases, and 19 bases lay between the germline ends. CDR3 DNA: TGTGCCAGTAGTATTAAGAATGCGGGGATGGGGGAGCAGTACTTC. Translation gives CASSIKNAGMGEQYF.

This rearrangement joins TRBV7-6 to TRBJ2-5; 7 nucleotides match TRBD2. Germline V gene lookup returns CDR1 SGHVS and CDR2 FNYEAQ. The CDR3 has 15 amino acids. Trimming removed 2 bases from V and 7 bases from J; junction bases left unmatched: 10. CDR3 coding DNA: TGTGCCAGCAGCTTATCGGGGGTATCGGGAGGGACCCAGTACTTC. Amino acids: CASSLSGVSGGTQYF.

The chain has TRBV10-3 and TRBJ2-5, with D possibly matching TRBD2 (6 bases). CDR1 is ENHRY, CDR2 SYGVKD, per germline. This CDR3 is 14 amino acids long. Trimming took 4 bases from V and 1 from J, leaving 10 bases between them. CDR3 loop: CAISAGGTQETQYF. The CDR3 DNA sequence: TGTGCCATCAGTGCTGGGGGGACCCAAGAGACCCAGTACTTC.

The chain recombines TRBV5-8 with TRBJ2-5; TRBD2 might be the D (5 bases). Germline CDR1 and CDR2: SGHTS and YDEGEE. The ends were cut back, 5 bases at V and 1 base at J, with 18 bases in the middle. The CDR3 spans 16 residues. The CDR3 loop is CASRVGLRASQETQYF. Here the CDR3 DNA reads TGTGCCAGCAGAGTGGGGTTGCGGGCGTCCCAAGAGACCCAGTACTTC.

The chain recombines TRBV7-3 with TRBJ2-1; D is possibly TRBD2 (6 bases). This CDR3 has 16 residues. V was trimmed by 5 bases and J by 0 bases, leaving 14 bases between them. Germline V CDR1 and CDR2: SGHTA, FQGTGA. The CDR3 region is CASSLRAGSSYNEQFF. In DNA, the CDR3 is TGTGCCAGCAGCCTGAGGGCCGGGAGCTCCTACAATGAGCAGTTCTTC.

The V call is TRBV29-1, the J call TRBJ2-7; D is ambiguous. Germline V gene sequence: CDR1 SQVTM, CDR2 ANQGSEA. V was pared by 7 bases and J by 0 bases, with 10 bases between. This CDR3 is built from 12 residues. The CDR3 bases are TGCAGCGCGACTGACCTCTCCTACGAGCAGTACTTC. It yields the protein CSATDLSYEQYF.

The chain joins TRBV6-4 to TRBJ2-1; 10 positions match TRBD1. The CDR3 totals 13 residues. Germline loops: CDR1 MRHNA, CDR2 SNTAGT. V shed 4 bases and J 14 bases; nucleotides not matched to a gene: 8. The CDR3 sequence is CASSAAGTGAEFF. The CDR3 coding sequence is TGTGCCAGCAGTGCGGCCGGGACAGGGGCGGAGTTCTTC.

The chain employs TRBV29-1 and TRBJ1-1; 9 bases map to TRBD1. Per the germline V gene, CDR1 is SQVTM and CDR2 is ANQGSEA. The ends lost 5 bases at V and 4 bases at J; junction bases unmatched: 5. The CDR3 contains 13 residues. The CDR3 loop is CSVPGQGLTEAFF. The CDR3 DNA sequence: TGCAGCGTTCCAGGACAGGGGCTCACTGAAGCTTTCTTT.

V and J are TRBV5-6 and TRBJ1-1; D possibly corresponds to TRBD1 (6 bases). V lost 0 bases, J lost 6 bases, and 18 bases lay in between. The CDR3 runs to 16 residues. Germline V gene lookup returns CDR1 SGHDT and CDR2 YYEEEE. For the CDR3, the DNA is TGTGCCAGCAGCTTGGTGGGCCGGGGGGCGGTTGCTGAAGCTTTCTTT. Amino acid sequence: CASSLVGRGAVAEAFF.

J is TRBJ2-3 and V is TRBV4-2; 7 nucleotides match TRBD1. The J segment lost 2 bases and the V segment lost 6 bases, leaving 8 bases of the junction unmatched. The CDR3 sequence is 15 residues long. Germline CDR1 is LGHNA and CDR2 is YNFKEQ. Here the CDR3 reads CASSNRDRHTDTQYF. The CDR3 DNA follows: TGTGCCAGCAGTAACCGGGACAGACACACAGATACGCAGTATTTT.

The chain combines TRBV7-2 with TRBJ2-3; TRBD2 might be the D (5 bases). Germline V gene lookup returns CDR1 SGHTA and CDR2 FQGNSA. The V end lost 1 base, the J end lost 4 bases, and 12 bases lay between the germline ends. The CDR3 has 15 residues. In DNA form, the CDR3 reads TGTGCCAGCAGCTTAGTCCCTCTAGCCGCAGATACGCAGTATTTT. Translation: CASSLVPLAADTQYF.